The 2 T cell receptor beta chains presented below share a single source sample, sequenced in a study of identical twins. MiXCR, applied by TCRdb to the 5' RACE reads, yields one record per CDR3 protein. The table includes some 1,700,000 distinct CDR3 sequences, around a third detected once. The sequenced sample consisted of cord blood. Receptors originate from a newborn girl in good health.

CDR3 DNA sequence: TGTGCCATCAGTGAGTCGGCGCCTCCTGAGCAGTACTTC. It codes for CAISESAPPEQYF. The chain couples TRBV10-3 to TRBJ2-7; D unresolved. Germline CDR1 and CDR2: ENHRY and SYGVKD. Between the trimmed V and J ends, which lost 0 bases and 7 bases, there was a span of 10 bases. CDR3 length equals 13 residues.

V gene TRBV29-1 combines with J gene TRBJ2-5; weak D call: TRBD1 (6 bases). V was cut by 7 bases and J by 4 bases, with 10 bases left in between. The CDR3 loop spans 11 amino acids. Per the germline V gene, CDR1 is SQVTM and CDR2 is ANQGSEA. The CDR3 DNA reads TGCAGCGCCAGGGACATAGAGACCCAGTACTTC. Encoded protein: CSARDIETQYF.